The rows below give T cell receptor beta chains drawn from one sample of a study of Tregs in tolerant kidney transplant recipients. Assay used: immunoSEQ multiplex PCR; TCRdb lists only in-frame clones, some missing. The table shows some 110,000 clones, with roughly 93% occurring only once. Sequencing used CD4+ T cells from blood. The source is a human donor in good health. CDR3s include the opening cysteine and the closing phenylalanine or tryptophan. The D gene is left open where the match is weak. A row's size may be missing; if present it is once, few, many or a size class.

J gene: TRBJ1-2
D gene: NA
V gene: TRBV7-9
clone size: once
CDR3 DNA: TGTGCCAGCAGCTTAGCGCGTGCGGATGGGGGTACAGGCGGCTACACCTTC
CDR3 protein: CASSLARADGGTGGYTF

J gene: TRBJ2-1
D gene: NA
V gene: TRBV6-5
clone size: once
CDR3 DNA: TGTGCCAGCAGACTGACGGGCCTCTTTAGTGAGCAGTTCTTC
CDR3 protein: CASRLTGLFSEQFF

J gene: TRBJ2-2
D gene: NA
V gene: TRBV7-3
clone size: NA
CDR3 DNA: TGTGCCAGCAGCTCCGGACGGAAAACCGGGGAGCTGTTTTTT
CDR3 protein: CASSSGRKTGELFF

J gene: TRBJ2-7
D gene: NA
V gene: TRBV10-3
clone size: NA
CDR3 DNA: TGTGCCATCGATCCGGGCCGAGGGTACCCCGAGCAGTACTTC
CDR3 protein: CAIDPGRGYPEQYF

J gene: TRBJ1-2
D gene: NA
V gene: TRBV2
clone size: NA
CDR3 DNA: TGTGCCAGCAGTGAGCTGAGGACCGCTAACTATGGCTACACCTTC
CDR3 protein: CASSELRTANYGYTF

J gene: TRBJ2-2
D gene: NA
V gene: TRBV11-2
clone size: once
CDR3 DNA: TGTGCCAGCAGCTTGACAGGGAACACCGGGGAGCTGTTTTTT
CDR3 protein: CASSLTGNTGELFF

J gene: TRBJ2-7
D gene: NA
V gene: TRBV6-6
clone size: NA
CDR3 DNA: TGTGCCAGCAGTTCACTTTCCTCCTCGGGCGAGCAGTACTTC
CDR3 protein: CASSSLSSSGEQYF

J gene: TRBJ2-2
D gene: NA
V gene: TRBV5-1
clone size: once
CDR3 DNA: TGCGCCAGCAGCTTGGGAACGACACAAGCCGGGGAGCTGTTTTTT
CDR3 protein: CASSLGTTQAGELFF

J gene: TRBJ2-3
D gene: TRBD2
V gene: TRBV19
clone size: once
CDR3 DNA: TGTGCCAGTAGTATACCGGGACTAGCGGGGACCACAGATACGCAGTATTTT
CDR3 protein: CASSIPGLAGTTDTQYF

J gene: TRBJ2-4
D gene: TRBD1
V gene: TRBV6-1
clone size: NA
CDR3 DNA: TGTGCCTCTTACTGGACAGGGGGAGAAAACATTCAGTACTTC
CDR3 protein: CASYWTGGENIQYF

J gene: TRBJ1-1
D gene: NA
V gene: TRBV27
clone size: few
CDR3 DNA: TGTGCCAGCAGCCTGGGACACCTTAAGACTGAAGCTTTCTTT
CDR3 protein: CASSLGHLKTEAFF

J gene: TRBJ1-2
D gene: NA
V gene: TRBV19
clone size: NA
CDR3 DNA: TGTGCCAGTAGGAAAGGTACAGGGGGCTACACCTTC
CDR3 protein: CASRKGTGGYTF

J gene: TRBJ1-5
D gene: NA
V gene: TRBV12-5
clone size: once
CDR3 DNA: TGTGCTAGTGGTTCGAACAGGGAAGGAAATCAGCCCCAGCATTTT
CDR3 protein: CASGSNREGNQPQHF

J gene: TRBJ2-1
D gene: NA
V gene: TRBV19
clone size: NA
CDR3 DNA: TGTGCCACCACGAAGGCGGGGCTCGTTAATGAGCAGTTCTTC
CDR3 protein: CATTKAGLVNEQFF

J gene: TRBJ1-5
D gene: NA
V gene: TRBV19
clone size: NA
CDR3 DNA: TGTGCCAGTAGTATAGATCAAAAGGTTTATAGCAATCAGCCCCAGCATTTT
CDR3 protein: CASSIDQKVYSNQPQHF

J gene: TRBJ2-1
D gene: NA
V gene: TRBV19
clone size: NA
CDR3 DNA: TGTGCCAGTAGTGCCAAACAGGCCCTGTTTTACAATGAGCAGTTCTTC
CDR3 protein: CASSAKQALFYNEQFF

J gene: TRBJ2-7
D gene: TRBD1
V gene: TRBV6-1
clone size: NA
CDR3 DNA: TGTGCCAGCAGTAGGGCCGGGACAGGGCCCGCCGAGCAGTACTTC
CDR3 protein: CASSRAGTGPAEQYF

J gene: TRBJ1-2
D gene: TRBD1
V gene: TRBV30
clone size: once
CDR3 DNA: TGTGCCTGGAGTGACAACAGGGGCTTGGGCTATGGCTACACCTTC
CDR3 protein: CAWSDNRGLGYGYTF

J gene: TRBJ1-5
D gene: NA
V gene: TRBV9
clone size: NA
CDR3 DNA: TGTGCCAGCAGCGTAGGGGTGCTCGGCAATCAGCCCCAGCATTTT
CDR3 protein: CASSVGVLGNQPQHF

J gene: TRBJ2-5
D gene: TRBD2
V gene: TRBV7-2
clone size: NA
CDR3 DNA: TGTGCCAGCAGCGGGGGACTAGCGGGGAAAGAGACCCAGTACTTC
CDR3 protein: CASSGGLAGKETQYF

J gene: TRBJ1-3
D gene: NA
V gene: TRBV7-8
clone size: NA
CDR3 DNA: TGTGCCAGCAGCTTTGGAAGCTCTGGAAACACCATATATTTT
CDR3 protein: CASSFGSSGNTIYF

J gene: TRBJ1-5
D gene: NA
V gene: TRBV13
clone size: NA
CDR3 DNA: TGTGCCAGCAGCTTAAGCGGGGGTGGCGGTCAGCCCCAGCATTTT
CDR3 protein: CASSLSGGGGQPQHF

J gene: TRBJ2-1
D gene: NA
V gene: TRBV11-3
clone size: once
CDR3 DNA: TGTGCCAGCAGCTTATGGGCACACGCTGAGCAGTTCTTC
CDR3 protein: CASSLWAHAEQFF

J gene: TRBJ2-4
D gene: NA
V gene: TRBV4-1
clone size: NA
CDR3 DNA: TGCGCCAGCAGCCAAGATAGGCCCACCATTCAGTACTTC
CDR3 protein: CASSQDRPTIQYF

J gene: TRBJ2-3
D gene: NA
V gene: TRBV7-3
clone size: NA
CDR3 DNA: TGTGCCAGCAGCTTAAGAGCGCGCACAGATACGCAGTATTTT
CDR3 protein: CASSLRARTDTQYF

J gene: TRBJ2-5
D gene: NA
V gene: TRBV2
clone size: NA
CDR3 DNA: TGTGCCAGCAGTAAAGGGGTGGGTTTGGGGACCCAGTACTTC
CDR3 protein: CASSKGVGLGTQYF

J gene: TRBJ2-7
D gene: TRBD2
V gene: TRBV10-3
clone size: NA
CDR3 DNA: TGTGCCACAGAAAGCGGGAGCGGCGACGAGCAGTACTTC
CDR3 protein: CATESGSGDEQYF

J gene: TRBJ2-1
D gene: TRBD2
V gene: TRBV7-3
clone size: NA
CDR3 DNA: TGTGCCAGTGAAGCGGGGTTGGAGAATGAGCAGTTCTTC
CDR3 protein: CASEAGLENEQFF

J gene: TRBJ1-2
D gene: NA
V gene: TRBV5-1
clone size: NA
CDR3 DNA: TGCGCCAGCAGCTGGGACCAGAACTATGGCTACACCTTC
CDR3 protein: CASSWDQNYGYTF

J gene: TRBJ1-5
D gene: TRBD1
V gene: TRBV19
clone size: NA
CDR3 DNA: TGTGCCAGTCGACGCGGGACAGACAATCAGCCCCAGCATTTT
CDR3 protein: CASRRGTDNQPQHF

J gene: TRBJ2-7
D gene: TRBD1
V gene: TRBV11-2
clone size: NA
CDR3 DNA: TGTGCCAGCAGCTTAGGGGACAGGGGGTCCTACGAGCAGTACTTC
CDR3 protein: CASSLGDRGSYEQYF

J gene: TRBJ1-1
D gene: TRBD1
V gene: TRBV19
clone size: NA
CDR3 DNA: TGTGCCAGTAGTTTACGGACAGGGGTAAACACTGAAGCTTTCTTT
CDR3 protein: CASSLRTGVNTEAFF

J gene: TRBJ2-1
D gene: NA
V gene: TRBV5-1
clone size: NA
CDR3 DNA: TGCGCCAGCAGCTTGGGTACCCTTTACAATGAGCAGTTCTTC
CDR3 protein: CASSLGTLYNEQFF

J gene: TRBJ1-2
D gene: NA
V gene: TRBV6-5
clone size: few
CDR3 DNA: TGTGCCAGCAGTTACTCGGCAGGGACTGGCTACACCTTC
CDR3 protein: CASSYSAGTGYTF

J gene: TRBJ2-6
D gene: NA
V gene: TRBV5-1
clone size: NA
CDR3 DNA: TGCGCCAGCAGCTTGGATCCTGGGGCCAACGTCCTGACTTTC
CDR3 protein: CASSLDPGANVLTF

J gene: TRBJ1-1
D gene: NA
V gene: TRBV30
clone size: NA
CDR3 DNA: TGTGCCTGGAGTAGGGAGGTCACTGAAGCTTTCTTT
CDR3 protein: CAWSREVTEAFF

J gene: TRBJ2-2
D gene: NA
V gene: TRBV11-2
clone size: NA
CDR3 DNA: TGTGCCAGCAGCCAGGGACCTTCGGGCCGGACCGGGGAGCTGTTTTTT
CDR3 protein: CASSQGPSGRTGELFF

J gene: TRBJ2-1
D gene: TRBD1
V gene: TRBV29-1
clone size: NA
CDR3 DNA: TGCAGCGTTTCCCCCGGGACAGGCCGTTTAAATGAGCAGTTCTTC
CDR3 protein: CSVSPGTGRLNEQFF

J gene: TRBJ1-5
D gene: TRBD1
V gene: TRBV18
clone size: NA
CDR3 DNA: TGTGCCAGCTCACCCGGGACAGGGGATCAGCCCCAGCATTTT
CDR3 protein: CASSPGTGDQPQHF

J gene: TRBJ1-2
D gene: NA
V gene: TRBV6-1
clone size: NA
CDR3 DNA: TGTGCCAGCAGCCAAGCCGGGACACAAAACTATGGCTACACCTTC
CDR3 protein: CASSQAGTQNYGYTF

J gene: TRBJ2-2
D gene: NA
V gene: TRBV4-1
clone size: NA
CDR3 DNA: TGCGCCAGCAGCCAGGCAAAAGCGCCCAGGGGAACCGGGGAGCTGTTTTTT
CDR3 protein: CASSQAKAPRGTGELFF

J gene: TRBJ2-1
D gene: NA
V gene: TRBV7-2
clone size: NA
CDR3 DNA: TGTGCCAGCAGCCCGAGAGGGGCTGGGGTTTTATGGAATGAGCAGTTCTTC
CDR3 protein: CASSPRGAGVLWNEQFF